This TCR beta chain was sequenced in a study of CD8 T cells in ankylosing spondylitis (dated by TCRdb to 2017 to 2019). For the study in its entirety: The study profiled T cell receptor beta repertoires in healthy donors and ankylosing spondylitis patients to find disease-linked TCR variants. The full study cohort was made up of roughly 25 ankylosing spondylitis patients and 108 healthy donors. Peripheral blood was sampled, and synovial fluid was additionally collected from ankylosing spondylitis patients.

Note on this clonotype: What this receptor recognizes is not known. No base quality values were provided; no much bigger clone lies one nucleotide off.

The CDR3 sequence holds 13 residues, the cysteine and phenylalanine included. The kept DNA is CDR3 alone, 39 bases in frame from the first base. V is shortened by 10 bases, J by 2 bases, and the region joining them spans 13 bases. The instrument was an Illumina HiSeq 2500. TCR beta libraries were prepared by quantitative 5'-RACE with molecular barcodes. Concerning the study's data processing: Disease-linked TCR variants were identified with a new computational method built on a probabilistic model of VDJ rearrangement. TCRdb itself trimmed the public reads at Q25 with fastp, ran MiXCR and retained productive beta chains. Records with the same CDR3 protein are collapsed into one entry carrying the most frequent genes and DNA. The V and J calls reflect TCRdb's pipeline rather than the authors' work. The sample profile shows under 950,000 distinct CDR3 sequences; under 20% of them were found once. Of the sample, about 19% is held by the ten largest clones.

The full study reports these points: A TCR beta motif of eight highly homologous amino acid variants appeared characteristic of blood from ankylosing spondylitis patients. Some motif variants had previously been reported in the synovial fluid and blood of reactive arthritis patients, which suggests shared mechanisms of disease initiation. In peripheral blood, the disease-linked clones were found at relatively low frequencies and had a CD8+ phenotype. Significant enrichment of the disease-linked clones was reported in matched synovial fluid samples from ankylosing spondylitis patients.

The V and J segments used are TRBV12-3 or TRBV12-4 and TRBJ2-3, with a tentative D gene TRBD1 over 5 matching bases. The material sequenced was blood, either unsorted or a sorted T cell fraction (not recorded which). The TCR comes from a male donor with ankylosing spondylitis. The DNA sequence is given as TGTGCCATCAAAAGACAGCACACAGATACGCAGTATTTT. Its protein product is CAIKRQHTDTQYF.